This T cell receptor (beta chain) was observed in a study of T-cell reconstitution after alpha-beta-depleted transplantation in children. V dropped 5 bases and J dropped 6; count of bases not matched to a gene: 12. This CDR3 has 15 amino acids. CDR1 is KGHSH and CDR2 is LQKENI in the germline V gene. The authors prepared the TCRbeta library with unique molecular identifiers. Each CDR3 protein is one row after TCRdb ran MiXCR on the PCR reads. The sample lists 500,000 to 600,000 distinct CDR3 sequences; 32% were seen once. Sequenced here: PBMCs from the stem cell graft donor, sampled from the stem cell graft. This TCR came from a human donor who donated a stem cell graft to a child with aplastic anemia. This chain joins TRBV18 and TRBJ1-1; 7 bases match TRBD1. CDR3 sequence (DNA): TGTGCCAGCTCAGACTACACAGGGGTTCGGGCTGAAGCTTTCTTT. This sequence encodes CASSDYTGVRAEAFF. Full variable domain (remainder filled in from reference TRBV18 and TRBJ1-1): NAGVMQNPRHLVRRRGQEARLRCSPMKGHSHVYWYRQLPEEGLKFMVYLQKENIIDESGMPKERFSAEFPKEGPSILRIQQVVRGDSAAYFCASSDYTGVRAEAFFGQGTRLTVV.